This T cell receptor beta chain was recovered during a study of shared clonotypes between healthy human individuals (dated by TCRdb to 2019 to 2021). Concerning the study at large: The cohort included three men and a couple of women between 18 and 49 years of age. Libraries were prepared and TCR repertoires were sequenced by different laboratories using diverse techniques, in order to increase sequencing depth and limit assay-specific biases. For each donor, CD4 naive and CD4 memory were each run on three plates, CD8 naive on two plates, and CD8 memory on one plate. To estimate repertoire size and how much clonotype sharing occurs between individuals, the study deeply sequenced the blood TCR repertoires of about five healthy adults. Leukapheresis yielded between about 0.85 and 10 billion PBMCs per donor.

The donors were healthy, HIV-negative adults who had no recently reported acute infections or vaccinations. All donors were Caucasian adults living in Nashville, Tennessee, USA. CD4+ T cells were enriched by magnetic negative selection; naive cells were then positively selected on CD45RA, and the negative fraction formed the memory subset. Blood was obtained by leukapheresis, after which PBMCs were separated by Ficoll-Histopaque density gradient centrifugation and cryopreserved in liquid nitrogen vapor phase. Analytical flow cytometry was used to check the purity and quantity of every magnetically sorted T cell population. Genomic DNA was isolated from each sorted fraction and quantified by UV absorbance on a Nanodrop 2000c. The paper as a whole reports these results and caveats: Sampling was restricted to blood, and TCR repertoires in tissues likely differ from the TCR repertoires found in blood. Across several donors, 5% to 6% of naive CD4, over 3% of naive CD8, about 2% of memory CD4, and roughly 0.41% of memory CD8 clonotypes were shared. Based on pairwise subsampling, the degree of clonotype sharing among donors was expected to be affected by sequencing depth. Even with the large sequencing depth, rarefaction of the sorted-subset datasets indicated that sequencing was incomplete. Clonotypes shared by all four sorted-subset donors showed higher generation probabilities than non-shared clonotypes. Naive subsets generally had larger estimated clonotype richness than memory subsets. Because the study included a small number of donors, the genetic and exposure-history diversity represented was limited.

TCR CDR3 regions were amplified from genomic DNA by multiplex PCR using the deep immunoSEQ assay. For each cell subset, the extracted genomic DNA was distributed evenly across all wells of several immunoSEQ 96-well plates, and each plate served as one replicate. For sorted subsets, each replicate PCR was loaded with 150 to 250 ng genomic DNA, equivalent to approximately 33,000 T cell genomes. Purified libraries were measured with a Qubit 3.0 fluorometer, size-checked on a Bioanalyzer 2100, and measured again with the KAPA Library Quantification kit. A separate single-read 150-cycle Illumina NextSeq 550 flow cell was used to sequence each immunoSEQ 96-well plate. The original pipeline was this. Because the immunoSEQ output held only junctional sequences and lacked quality scores, the filtering could not match the filtering applied to full-length reads. To assign V/J genes and CDR3, sequences were annotated using PyIR, a Python wrapper for IgBLAST v1.9, with IMGT germline references. Reads were filtered out if the reads had weak V/J assignments (E-value above 1e-6), no CDR3, stop codons, out-of-frame junctions, or ambiguous translated residues. V3J clonotypes were defined by identical inferred V gene, J gene, and CDR3 amino acid sequence. Percentage overlap between repertoires was computed as shared unique clonotypes divided by the size of the smaller repertoire. Three approaches were used to assess repertoire richness: RTK rarefaction, the Chao1 estimator, and Recon v2.1 estimates of unobserved clonotypes. For all TCRbeta clonotypes obtained by the gDNA method from a few donors, generation probabilities were computed with OLGA. TCRdb obtained this table from immuneACCESS and retained in-frame rearrangements with V and J assigned. These tables miss some clones; where compared with another copy, unresolved V genes account for less than half of the shortfall, and the remainder is unexplained. The V and J calls and the clone size are those of that table, but D and trimming were determined from the DNA. The sample table contains 800,000 to 1,200,000 clones; only one count was recorded for 75% to 85% of them. The ten largest clones take up approximately 0.5% of the sample.

A word on this clone: Its antigen target is currently unknown. No quality values exist for individual bases; no much larger clone is one base distant.

The CDR3, cysteine through phenylalanine, is 11 amino acids long. The only DNA kept is the CDR3, 33 bases in frame from the first base. CDR1 and CDR2 were assigned from the germline V gene (reference sequence) as GTSNPN and SVGIG. Specimen: memory CD4+ T cells from PBMCs. The cell subset or site label, read with the paper, signifies: CD45RA-negative fraction. This TCR derives from a man between 18 and 29 years old in good health. Some clones in this sample may be carry-over from other donors' samples. The rearrangement combines TRBV30 with TRBJ1-1; the D gene is perhaps TRBD1, from 5 matching bases. Here the CDR3 is given as CAWGENTEAFF. The sequence in DNA is TGTGCATGGGGGGAAAACACTGAAGCTTTCTTT.